A selection of T cell receptor beta chains follows, all from one sample in a study of blood T cell repertoires in COVID-19. Generated by immunoSEQ multiplex PCR, the TCRdb table keeps only in-frame clones and is missing some. Of 150,000 to 200,000 clones in the sample, around 90% were seen once. Sequencing was carried out using PBMCs or T cells enriched from blood (not recorded which). These receptor sequences come from a young woman who had recovered from COVID-19. CDR3s include the opening cysteine and the closing phenylalanine or tryptophan. D genes are given only for firm matches. Only some rows state a clone size, as once, few, many or a class for expanded clones.

size,V,D,J,length,DNA,CDR3
-,TRBV5-1,-,TRBJ2-5,17,TGCGCCAGCAGCTCCCTGGGGCCCCACGCGGCACAAGAGACCCAGTACTTC,CASSSLGPHAAQETQYF
-,TRBV6-5,-,TRBJ1-2,12,TGTGCCAGCAGTTACTCGGCAACCGGCTACACCTTC,CASSYSATGYTF
few,TRBV25-1,-,TRBJ2-7,14,TGTGCCAGCAGTGTACAGGGATTCCCCTACGAGCAGTACTTC,CASSVQGFPYEQYF
-,TRBV6-5,-,TRBJ1-1,15,TGTGCCAGCACCAAGACAGTACCGATGAACACTGAAGCTTTCTTT,CASTKTVPMNTEAFF
once,TRBV29-1,TRBD1,TRBJ1-2,13,TGCAGCGTTGATCCAGGGGGCAACTATGGCTACACCTTC,CSVDPGGNYGYTF
-,TRBV19,TRBD1,TRBJ2-4,17,TGTGCCAGTAAGGTTCTGGGACCCCCGGGACAGGGGAACATTCAGTACTTC,CASKVLGPPGQGNIQYF
-,TRBV5-1,-,TRBJ1-2,16,TGCGCCAGCAGCTTGGAGCCCTGGGGAGGTAACTATGGCTACACCTTC,CASSLEPWGGNYGYTF
-,TRBV19,TRBD1,TRBJ2-7,15,TGTGCCACCCAAGCCGGGACAGGGGGCCCCTACGAGCAGTACTTC,CATQAGTGGPYEQYF
-,TRBV28,-,TRBJ2-3,16,TGTGCCAGCAGTTTATTAGGGAGGACTAGCACAGATACGCAGTATTTT,CASSLLGRTSTDTQYF
-,TRBV6-2/TRBV6-3,-,TRBJ1-4,12,TGTGCCAGCAGTTACACGAGCGAAAAACTGTTTTTT,CASSYTSEKLFF
-,TRBV28,TRBD1,TRBJ1-2,14,TGTGCCACAGCACTCGGGACAGGGAACTATGGCTACACCTTC,CATALGTGNYGYTF
-,TRBV28,-,TRBJ2-7,12,TGTGCCAGCAGTTCACCTGCGTACGAGCAGTACTTC,CASSSPAYEQYF
-,TRBV28,TRBD2,TRBJ2-4,16,TGTGCCAGCAGGATCAACCTAGCGGGAGGGGGAAACATTCAGTACTTC,CASRINLAGGGNIQYF
once,TRBV30,TRBD2,TRBJ2-1,15,TGTGCCTGGAGTCGAGGACTAGCGGGACGGAATGAGCAGTTCTTC,CAWSRGLAGRNEQFF
once,TRBV5-5,-,TRBJ1-4,14,TGTGCCAGCGCATACAGGGCAACTAATGAAAAACTGTTTTTT,CASAYRATNEKLFF
-,TRBV6-1,TRBD2,TRBJ2-5,20,TGTGCCAGCAGTGAAGCCAAGGGCGGGGGACGCGGGGGTTGGCAAGAGACCCAGTACTTC,CASSEAKGGGRGGWQETQYF
-,TRBV6-4,-,TRBJ1-5,13,TGTGCCAGCAGTACAGAAGACAATCAGCCCCAGCATTTT,CASSTEDNQPQHF
-,TRBV27,-,TRBJ2-3,15,TGTGCCAGCAAAAGGAGAACCTCTAGCACAGATACGCAGTATTTT,CASKRRTSSTDTQYF
-,TRBV19,-,TRBJ2-3,11,TGTGCCAGTAGTATCCAGGATACGCAGTATTTT,CASSIQDTQYF
-,TRBV5-8,TRBD1,TRBJ2-2,15,TGTGCCAGCAGCTTTGGGACAGTTAACACCGGGGAGCTGTTTTTT,CASSFGTVNTGELFF
-,TRBV5-1,TRBD1,TRBJ1-1,13,TGCGCCAGCAGCCAGACAGGGGTTACTGAAGCTTTCTTT,CASSQTGVTEAFF
-,TRBV4-1,-,TRBJ1-6,15,TGCGCCAGCAGCCAAGAGGGAACAGGAAATTCACCCCTCCACTTT,CASSQEGTGNSPLHF
-,TRBV28,-,TRBJ1-1,15,TGTGCCAGCAGTTTAATCGGGGTATCGAACACTGAAGCTTTCTTT,CASSLIGVSNTEAFF
-,TRBV28,TRBD1,TRBJ2-2,16,TGTGCCAGCAGCCCAACCGGCCAGGGGGCCGTCGGGGAGCTGTTTTTT,CASSPTGQGAVGELFF
-,TRBV2,-,TRBJ1-3,14,TGTGCCAGCAGCGACCAGGTATCTGGAAACACCATATATTTT,CASSDQVSGNTIYF
-,TRBV5-1,TRBD1,TRBJ1-4,17,TGCGCCAGCAGCTTGGGTAAGGGACAGGACCTTAATGAAAAACTGTTTTTT,CASSLGKGQDLNEKLFF
-,TRBV28,TRBD1,TRBJ1-1,18,TGTGCCAGCAGTTTACCAAGCGGGACAGGGGTTGCGCACGCTGAAGCTTTCTTT,CASSLPSGTGVAHAEAFF
-,TRBV6-6,-,TRBJ2-1,15,TGTGCCAGCAGTTACGACGCGGGGACCTACAATGAGCAGTTCTTC,CASSYDAGTYNEQFF
-,TRBV5-4,TRBD2,TRBJ2-3,16,TGTGCCAGCAGCTCGCCGACTAGCGGGAGCACAGATACGCAGTATTTT,CASSSPTSGSTDTQYF
-,TRBV6-5,TRBD1,TRBJ1-4,13,TGTGCCAGCAAATGGGACAGGAATGAAAAACTGTTTTTT,CASKWDRNEKLFF
-,TRBV29-1,-,TRBJ2-2,10,TGCAGCGTTGCAGTCGGGGAGCTGTTTTTT,CSVAVGELFF
-,TRBV7-8,-,TRBJ1-1,13,TGTGCCAGCAGCTTGGGAGAGAACACTGAAGCTTTCTTT,CASSLGENTEAFF
-,TRBV12-3/TRBV12-4,-,TRBJ1-1,13,TGTGCCAGCAGTTCAGGGGTTTACACTGAAGCTTTCTTT,CASSSGVYTEAFF
-,TRBV6-5,TRBD1,TRBJ2-1,15,TGTGCCAGCAGAAACGGACAGGTCTCCTACAATGAGCAGTTCTTC,CASRNGQVSYNEQFF
-,TRBV6-5,-,TRBJ1-5,14,TGTGCCAGCAGTTCTTACATGGCGGATCAGCCCCAGCATTTT,CASSSYMADQPQHF
-,TRBV7-8,TRBD1,TRBJ1-6,16,TGTGCCAGCAGCCGCCTGACAGGGAATTATAATTCACCCCTCCACTTT,CASSRLTGNYNSPLHF
-,TRBV28,TRBD1,TRBJ2-7,15,TGTGCCAGCAGGCCCACGGACAGGGGATTAGAGGAGCAGTACTTC,CASRPTDRGLEEQYF
-,TRBV19,-,TRBJ1-1,15,TGTGCCAGTACCCCCAGCAGGGGCGGAAGCACTGAAGCTTTCTTT,CASTPSRGGSTEAFF
-,TRBV7-2,TRBD1,TRBJ1-2,15,TGTGCCAGCAGCCCTAGGGGGACAGTAACATATGGCTACACCTTC,CASSPRGTVTYGYTF
-,TRBV19,TRBD1,TRBJ1-2,17,TGTGCCAGTAGTATACTCCTCCAGCAGGGGGAAAAGTATGGCTACACCTTC,CASSILLQQGEKYGYTF
once,TRBV14,-,TRBJ1-2,16,TGTGCCAGCAGCCAAGATTCAGTGGGCAGGGGTTCTGGCTACACCTTC,CASSQDSVGRGSGYTF